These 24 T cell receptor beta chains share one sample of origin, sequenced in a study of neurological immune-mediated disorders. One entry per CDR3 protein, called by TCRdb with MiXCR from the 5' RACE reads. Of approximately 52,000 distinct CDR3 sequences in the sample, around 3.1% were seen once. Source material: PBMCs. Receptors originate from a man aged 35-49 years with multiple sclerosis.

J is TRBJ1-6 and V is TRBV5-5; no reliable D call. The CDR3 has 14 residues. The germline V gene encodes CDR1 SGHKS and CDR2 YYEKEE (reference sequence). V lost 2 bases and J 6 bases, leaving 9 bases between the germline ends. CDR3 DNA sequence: TGTGCCAGCAGCTTAGAAGGGAGTAATTCACCCCTCCACTTT. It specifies CASSLEGSNSPLHF.

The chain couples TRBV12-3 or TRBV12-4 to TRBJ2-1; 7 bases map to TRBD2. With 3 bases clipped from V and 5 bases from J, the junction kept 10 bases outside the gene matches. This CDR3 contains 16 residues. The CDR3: CASSLGLAGVDNEQFF. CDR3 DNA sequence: TGTGCCAGCAGTTTGGGACTGGCGGGGGTCGACAATGAGCAGTTCTTC.

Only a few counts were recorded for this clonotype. CDR3: CASSARQPLNTEAFF. DNA for the CDR3: TGTGCCAGCAGTGCAAGACAGCCTCTGAACACTGAAGCTTTCTTT. The rearrangement links TRBV12-3 or TRBV12-4 to TRBJ1-1; the D gene is possibly TRBD1 (5 bases). There are 15 residues in the CDR3. The ends were cut back, 5 bases at V and 0 bases at J, with 13 bases in the middle.

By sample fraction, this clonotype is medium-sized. CDR3 nucleotide sequence: TGTGCCAGCACTACCTTAGCGGGGGGCCAGGAGACCCAGTACTTC. Amino acid sequence: CASTTLAGGQETQYF. The rearrangement uses TRBV27 and TRBJ2-5, with 10 positions matching TRBD2. CDR3 size: 15 residues. From germline, CDR1 is MNHEY and CDR2 SMNVEV (reference sequence). Trimming removed 7 bases from V and 5 bases from J; junction bases left unmatched: 10.

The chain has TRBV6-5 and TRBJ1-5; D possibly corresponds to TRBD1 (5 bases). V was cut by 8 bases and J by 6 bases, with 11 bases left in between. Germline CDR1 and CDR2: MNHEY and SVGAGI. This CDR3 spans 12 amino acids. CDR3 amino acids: CASGGTGQPQHF. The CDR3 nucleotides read TGTGCCAGCGGGGGAACCGGTCAGCCCCAGCATTTT.

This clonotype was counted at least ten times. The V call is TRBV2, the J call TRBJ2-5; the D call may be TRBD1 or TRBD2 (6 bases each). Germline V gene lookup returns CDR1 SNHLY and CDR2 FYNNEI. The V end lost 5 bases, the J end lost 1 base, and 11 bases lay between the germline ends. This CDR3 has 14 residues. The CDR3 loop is CASSRGTLQETQYF. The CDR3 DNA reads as TGTGCCAGCAGTCGGGGGACACTCCAAGAGACCCAGTACTTC.

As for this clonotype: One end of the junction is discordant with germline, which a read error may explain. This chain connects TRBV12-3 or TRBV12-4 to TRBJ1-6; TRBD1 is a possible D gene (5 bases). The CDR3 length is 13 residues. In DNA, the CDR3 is TGTGCCAGCAGTTTATCGGGGCTCTCACCCCTCAACTTT. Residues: CASSLSGLSPLNF.

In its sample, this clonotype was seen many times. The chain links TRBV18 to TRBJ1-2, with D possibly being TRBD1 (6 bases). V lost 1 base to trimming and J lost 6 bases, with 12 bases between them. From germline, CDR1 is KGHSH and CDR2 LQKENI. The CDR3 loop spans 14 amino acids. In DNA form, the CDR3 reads TGTGCCAGCTCACCACGGGCGGCAGGGGATGGCTACACCTTC. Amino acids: CASSPRAAGDGYTF.

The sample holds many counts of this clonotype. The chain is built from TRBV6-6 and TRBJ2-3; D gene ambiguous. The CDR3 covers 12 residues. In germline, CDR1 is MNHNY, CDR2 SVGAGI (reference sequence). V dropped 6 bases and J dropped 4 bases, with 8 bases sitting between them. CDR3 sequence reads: CASSKTADTQYF. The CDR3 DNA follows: TGTGCCAGCAGCAAGACGGCAGATACGCAGTATTTT.

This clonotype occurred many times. Here the CDR3 reads CASSPGSSQPQHF. CDR3 bases: TGTGCCAGCAGCCCAGGGTCGTCGCAGCCCCAGCATTTT. The V gene is TRBV7-2, the J gene TRBJ1-5; tentatively, D is TRBD1 (5 bases). The V end lost 5 bases, the J end lost 7 bases, and 12 bases lay between the germline ends. Germline CDR1 is SGHTA and CDR2 is FQGNSA. This CDR3 spans 13 amino acids.

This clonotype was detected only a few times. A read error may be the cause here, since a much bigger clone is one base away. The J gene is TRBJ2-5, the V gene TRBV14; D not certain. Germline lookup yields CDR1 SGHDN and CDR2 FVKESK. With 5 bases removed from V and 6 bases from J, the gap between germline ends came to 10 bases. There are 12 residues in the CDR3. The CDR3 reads CASSKISKTQYF. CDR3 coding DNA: TGTGCCAGCAGCAAAATATCGAAGACCCAGTACTTC.

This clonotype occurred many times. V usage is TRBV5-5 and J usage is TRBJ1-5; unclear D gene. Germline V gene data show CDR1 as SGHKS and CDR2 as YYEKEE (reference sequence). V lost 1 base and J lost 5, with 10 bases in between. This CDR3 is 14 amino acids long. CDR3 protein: CASSLRSYDQPQHF. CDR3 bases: TGTGCCAGCAGCTTGCGCAGTTACGATCAGCCCCAGCATTTT.

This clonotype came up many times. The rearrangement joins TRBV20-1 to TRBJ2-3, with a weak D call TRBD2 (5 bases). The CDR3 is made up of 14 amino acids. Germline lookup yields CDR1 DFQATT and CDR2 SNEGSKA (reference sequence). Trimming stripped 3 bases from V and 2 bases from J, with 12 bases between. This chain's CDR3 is CSASRTFDTDTQYF. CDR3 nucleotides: TGCAGTGCTAGCAGGACTTTCGACACAGATACGCAGTATTTT.

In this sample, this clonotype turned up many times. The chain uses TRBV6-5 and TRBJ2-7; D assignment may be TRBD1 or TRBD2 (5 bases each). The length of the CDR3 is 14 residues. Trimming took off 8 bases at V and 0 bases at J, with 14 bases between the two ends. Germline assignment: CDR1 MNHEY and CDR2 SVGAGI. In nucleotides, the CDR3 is TGTGCCAGCCAATGGGGACCGAGCTCCTACGAGCAGTACTTC. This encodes CASQWGPSSYEQYF.

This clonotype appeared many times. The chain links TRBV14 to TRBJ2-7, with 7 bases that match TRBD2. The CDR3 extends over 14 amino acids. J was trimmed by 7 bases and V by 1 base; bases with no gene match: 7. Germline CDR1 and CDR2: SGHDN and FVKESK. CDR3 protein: CASSQGVGTNEQYF. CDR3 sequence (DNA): TGTGCCAGCAGCCAAGGGGTCGGGACTAATGAGCAGTACTTC.

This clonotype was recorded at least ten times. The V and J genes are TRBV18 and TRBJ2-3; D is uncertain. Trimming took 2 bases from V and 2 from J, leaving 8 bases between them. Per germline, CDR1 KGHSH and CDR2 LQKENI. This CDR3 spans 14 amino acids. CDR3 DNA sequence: TGTGCCAGCTCACCATATTCGTCCACAGATACGCAGTATTTT. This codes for CASSPYSSTDTQYF.

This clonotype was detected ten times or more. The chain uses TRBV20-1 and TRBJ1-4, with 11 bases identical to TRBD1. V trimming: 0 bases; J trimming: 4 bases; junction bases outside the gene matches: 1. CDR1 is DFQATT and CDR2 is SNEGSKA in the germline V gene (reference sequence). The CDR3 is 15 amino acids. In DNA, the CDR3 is TGCAGTGCTAGAGATGGGACAGGGGGTAATGAAAAACTGTTTTTT. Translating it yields CSARDGTGGNEKLFF.

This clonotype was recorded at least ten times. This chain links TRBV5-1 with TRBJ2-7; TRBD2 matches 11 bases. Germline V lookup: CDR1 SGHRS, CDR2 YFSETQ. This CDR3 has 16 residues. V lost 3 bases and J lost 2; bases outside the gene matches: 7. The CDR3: CASSWTLAGGAYEQYF. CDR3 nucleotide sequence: TGCGCCAGCAGCTGGACCCTAGCGGGAGGTGCCTACGAGCAGTACTTC.

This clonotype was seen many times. DNA of the CDR3: TGCAGTGCTAGACGGCCCGGGGGGGCCAGCGGTACGCAGTATTTT. Translation: CSARRPGGASGTQYF. The genes are TRBV20-1 and TRBJ2-3; 8 bases map to TRBD2. CDR1 and CDR2 from the germline V gene are DFQATT and SNEGSKA (reference sequence). The ends lost 2 bases at V and 8 bases at J; junction bases unmatched: 12. CDR3 size: 15 residues.

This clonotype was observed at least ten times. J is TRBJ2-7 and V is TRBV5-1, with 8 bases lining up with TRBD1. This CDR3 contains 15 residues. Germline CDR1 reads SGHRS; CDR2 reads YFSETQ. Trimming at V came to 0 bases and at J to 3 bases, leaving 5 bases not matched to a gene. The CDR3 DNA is TGCGCCAGCAGCTTGGAGTCAGGGGGCCGCTACGAGCAGTACTTC. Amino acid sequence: CASSLESGGRYEQYF. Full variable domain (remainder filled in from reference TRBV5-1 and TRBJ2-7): KAGVTQTPRYLIKTRGQQVTLSCSPISGHRSVSWYQQTPGQGLQFLFEYFSETQRNKGNFPGRFSGRQFSNSRSEMNVSTLELGDSALYLCASSLESGGRYEQYFGPGTRLTVT.

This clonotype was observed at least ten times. The CDR3 spells CSAKTTMGANYGYTF. In nucleotides, the CDR3 is TGCAGTGCTAAGACGACGATGGGAGCTAACTATGGCTACACCTTC. The rearrangement uses TRBV20-1 and TRBJ1-2, with no clear D. The length of the CDR3 is 15 residues. The germline gives CDR1 DFQATT, CDR2 SNEGSKA (reference sequence). Trimming took off 4 bases at V and 0 bases at J, with 15 bases between the two ends.

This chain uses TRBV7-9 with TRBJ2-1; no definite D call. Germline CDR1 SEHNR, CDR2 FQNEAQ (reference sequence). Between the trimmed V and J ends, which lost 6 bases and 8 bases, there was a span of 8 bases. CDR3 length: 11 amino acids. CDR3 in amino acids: CASRTLDEQFF. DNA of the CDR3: TGTGCCAGCAGAACCTTGGATGAGCAGTTCTTC.

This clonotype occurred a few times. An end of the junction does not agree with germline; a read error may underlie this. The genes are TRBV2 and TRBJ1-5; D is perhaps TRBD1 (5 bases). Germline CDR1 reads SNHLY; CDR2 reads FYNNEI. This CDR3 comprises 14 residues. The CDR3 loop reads CASSDDSFNQPQNF. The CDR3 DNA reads TGTGCCAGCAGTGACGACAGCTTCAATCAGCCCCAGAATTTT.

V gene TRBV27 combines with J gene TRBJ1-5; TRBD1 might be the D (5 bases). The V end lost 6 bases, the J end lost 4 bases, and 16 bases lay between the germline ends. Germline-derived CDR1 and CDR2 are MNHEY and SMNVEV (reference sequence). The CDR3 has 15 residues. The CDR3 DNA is TGTGCCAGCAGGCCTTACGAGGGGAGAAATCAGCCCCAGCATTTT. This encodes CASRPYEGRNQPQHF.